This record covers a single TCR beta chain. What it binds is unknown. This record belongs to a study of cytomegalovirus exposure and HLA in healthy donors. CDR1 SGHRS and CDR2 YFSETQ come from the germline V gene. J was trimmed by 6 bases and V by 1 base; bases with no gene match: 16. The CDR3 runs 18 residues. It was with 60 Vbeta and 13 Jbeta primers that the PCR ran. TCRdb's table, derived via immunoSEQ multiplex PCR, lists solely in-frame clones and lacks some. In total, the table holds 25,000 to 30,000 clones. Study-level points and caveats: An analysis done earlier found most TCR beta V segments productive about 87% or about 30% of the time. For cytomegalovirus status, the classifier reportedly gave diagnoses with high specificity and sensitivity. Approximately 160 TCR beta chains were listed as cytomegalovirus-associated.

This TCR was sampled from a young man in good health and CMV-seronegative. The chain has TRBV5-1 and TRBJ1-2; TRBD1 matches at 9 bases. The sample consisted of PBMCs. This CDR3 is CASSLNWRRDRVRDGYTF. Written as DNA, the CDR3 is TGCGCCAGCAGCTTGAACTGGCGCCGGGACAGGGTTCGGGATGGCTACACCTTC.